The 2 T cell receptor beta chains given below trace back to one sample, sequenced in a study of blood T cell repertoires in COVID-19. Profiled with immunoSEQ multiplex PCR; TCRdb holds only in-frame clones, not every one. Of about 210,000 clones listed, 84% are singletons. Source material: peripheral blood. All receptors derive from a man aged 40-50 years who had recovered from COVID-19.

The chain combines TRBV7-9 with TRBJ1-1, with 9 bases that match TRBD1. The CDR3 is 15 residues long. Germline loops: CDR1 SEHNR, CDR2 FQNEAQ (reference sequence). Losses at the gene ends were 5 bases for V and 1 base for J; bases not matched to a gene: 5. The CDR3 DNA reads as TGTGCCAGCAGCACTTGGGACAGGGAGAACACTGAAGCTTTCTTT. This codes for CASSTWDRENTEAFF.

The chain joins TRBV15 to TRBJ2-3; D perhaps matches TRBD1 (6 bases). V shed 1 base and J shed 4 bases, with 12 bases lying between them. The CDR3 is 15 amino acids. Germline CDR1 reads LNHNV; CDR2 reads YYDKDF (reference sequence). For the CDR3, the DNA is TGTGCCACCAGCAGAGGGGCAGGGGATGCAGATACGCAGTATTTT. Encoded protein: CATSRGAGDADTQYF. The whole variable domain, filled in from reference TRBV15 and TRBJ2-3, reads DAMVIQNPRYQVTQFGKPVTLSCSQTLNHNVMYWYQQKSSQAPKLLFHYYDKDFNNEADTPDNFQSRRPNTSFCFLDIRSPGLGDTAMYLCATSRGAGDADTQYFGPGTRLTVL.